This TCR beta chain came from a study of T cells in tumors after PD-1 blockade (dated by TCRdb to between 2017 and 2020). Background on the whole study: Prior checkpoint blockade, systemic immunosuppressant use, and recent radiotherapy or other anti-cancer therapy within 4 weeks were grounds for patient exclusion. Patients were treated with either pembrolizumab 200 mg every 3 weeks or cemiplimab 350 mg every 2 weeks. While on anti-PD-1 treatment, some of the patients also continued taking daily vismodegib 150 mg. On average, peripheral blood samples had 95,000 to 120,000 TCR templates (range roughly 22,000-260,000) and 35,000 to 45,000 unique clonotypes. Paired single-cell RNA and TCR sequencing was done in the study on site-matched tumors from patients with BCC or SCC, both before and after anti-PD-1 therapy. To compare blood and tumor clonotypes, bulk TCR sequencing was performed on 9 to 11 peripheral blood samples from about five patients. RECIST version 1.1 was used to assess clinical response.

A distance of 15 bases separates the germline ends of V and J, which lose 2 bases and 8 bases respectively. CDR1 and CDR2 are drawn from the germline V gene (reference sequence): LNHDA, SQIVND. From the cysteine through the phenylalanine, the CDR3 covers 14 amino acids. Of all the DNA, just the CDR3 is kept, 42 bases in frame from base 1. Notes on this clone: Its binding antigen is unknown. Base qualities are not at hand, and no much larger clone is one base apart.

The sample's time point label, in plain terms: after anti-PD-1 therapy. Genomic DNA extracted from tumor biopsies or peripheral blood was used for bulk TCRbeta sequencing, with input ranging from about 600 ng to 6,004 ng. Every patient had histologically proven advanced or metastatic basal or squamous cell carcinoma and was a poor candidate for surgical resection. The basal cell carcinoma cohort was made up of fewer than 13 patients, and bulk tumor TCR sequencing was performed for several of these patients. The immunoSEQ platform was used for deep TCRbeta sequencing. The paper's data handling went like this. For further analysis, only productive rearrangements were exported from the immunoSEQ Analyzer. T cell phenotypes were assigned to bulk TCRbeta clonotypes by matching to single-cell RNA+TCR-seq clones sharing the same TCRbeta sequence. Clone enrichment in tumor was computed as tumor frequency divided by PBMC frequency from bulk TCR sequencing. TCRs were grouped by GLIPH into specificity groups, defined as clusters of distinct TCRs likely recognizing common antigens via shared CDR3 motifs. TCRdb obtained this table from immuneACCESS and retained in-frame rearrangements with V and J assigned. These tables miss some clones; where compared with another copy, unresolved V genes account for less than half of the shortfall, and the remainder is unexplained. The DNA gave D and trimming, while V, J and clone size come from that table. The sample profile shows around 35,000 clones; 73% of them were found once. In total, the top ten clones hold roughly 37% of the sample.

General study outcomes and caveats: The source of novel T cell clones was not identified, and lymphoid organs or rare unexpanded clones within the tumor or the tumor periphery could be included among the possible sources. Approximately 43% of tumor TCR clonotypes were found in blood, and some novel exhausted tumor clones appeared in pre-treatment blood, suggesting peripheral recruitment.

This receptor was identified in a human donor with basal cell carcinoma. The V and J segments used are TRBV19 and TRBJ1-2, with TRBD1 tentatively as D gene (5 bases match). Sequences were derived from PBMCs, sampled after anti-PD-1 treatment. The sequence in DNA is TGTGCCAGTAGTATATGGCAGGACACGGGAGGCTACACCTTC. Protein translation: CASSIWQDTGGYTF.